Below, 5 T cell receptor beta chains from the same sample are listed, as sequenced in a study of T cell responses to AZD1222 COVID-19 vaccine. Some clones are missing from TCRdb's copy, which holds only in-frame ones; the method was immunoSEQ multiplex PCR. The sample lists about 150,000 clones, 80% to 90% occurring once. Sample: peripheral blood, taken on day 0 of AZD1222 vaccination. The origin of the receptors is an adult in good health.

The chain links TRBV2 to TRBJ1-3, with no clear D. The CDR3 has 11 amino acids. The V end was cut by 5 bases, the J end by 4 bases, with 3 bases between. Germline V gene sequence: CDR1 SNHLY, CDR2 FYNNEI. CDR3 bases: TGTGCCAGCAGTTCCGGAAACACCATATATTTT. This sequence encodes CASSSGNTIYF. Looking up the rest from reference TRBV2 and TRBJ1-3 gives the full variable domain: EPEVTQTPSHQVTQMGQEVILRCVPISNHLYFYWYRQILGQKVEFLVSFYNNEISEKSEIFDDQFSVERPDGSNFTLKIRSTKLEDSAMYFCASSSGNTIYFGEGSWLTVV.

The CDR3, as DNA: TGTGCCAGCAGCCAAAGTGATGCCACCGGGGGTGAAAAACTGTTTTTT. Its protein product is CASSQSDATGGEKLFF. This chain joins TRBV4-2 and TRBJ1-4; D is perhaps TRBD1 (5 bases). The V end was cut by 2 bases, the J end by 7 bases, with 17 bases between. This CDR3 is 16 amino acids long. Germline CDR1 reads LGHNA; CDR2 reads YNFKEQ.

This rearrangement joins TRBV9 to TRBJ1-2; TRBD1 aligns across 7 bases. The trim removed 4 bases at V and 7 bases at J, leaving 13 bases unmatched. CDR1 is SGDLS and CDR2 is YYNGEE in the germline V gene. The CDR3 is made up of 15 amino acids. The CDR3, as DNA: TGTGCCAGCAGCTTTAGGGGCAACCCAGGGGGTGGCTACACCTTC. Encoded protein: CASSFRGNPGGGYTF.

The chain recombines TRBV6-5 with TRBJ1-2; D unresolved. The CDR3 is 13 residues long. Germline lookup yields CDR1 MNHEY and CDR2 SVGAGI. V lost 6 bases to trimming and J lost 2 bases, with 10 bases between them. The CDR3 DNA sequence: TGTGCCAGCAGCCGCGATCCCAACTATGGCTACACCTTC. Amino acids: CASSRDPNYGYTF.

The chain is built from TRBV3-1 (or the pseudogene TRBV3-2) and TRBJ2-1, with 10 bases that match TRBD1. V trimming: 4 bases; J trimming: 4 bases; junction bases outside the gene matches: 1. This CDR3 spans 14 amino acids. The V gene's germline CDR1 is LGHDT and CDR2 YNNKEL (reference sequence). CDR3 sequence: CASSRQGAYNEQFF. In DNA form, the CDR3 reads TGTGCCAGCAGCCGACAGGGGGCTTACAATGAGCAGTTCTTC.